This is a list of T cell receptor beta chains from one sample in a study of blood T cells in healthy people across ages. TCRdb fed the 5' RACE reads into MiXCR, producing one record per CDR3 protein. The table records 1.5 million to 2 million distinct CDR3 sequences, roughly 49% of them present only once. The sequenced material came from blood. These receptors originate from a woman aged 40 to 49 in good health. Both conserved end residues are part of each CDR3. D genes are given only for firm matches. The listing skips clone size in some rows; elsewhere it reads once, few, many or a size class.

d_gene	abundance	v_gene	j_gene	CDR3nt	CDR3aa
-	few	TRBV10-3	TRBJ2-7	TGTGCCATCAGTGAGTCCCCCAGGGGCTCCTACGAGCAGTACTTC	CAISESPRGSYEQYF
-	-	TRBV27	TRBJ1-6	TGTGCCAGCAGCAACAGACAGGAGTTGAGGACACCCCTCCACTTT	CASSNRQELRTPLHF
TRBD1	many	TRBV5-1	TRBJ2-5	TGCGCCAGCAGCTTCCGGGACAGCCAAGAGACCCAGTACTTC	CASSFRDSQETQYF
TRBD2	many	TRBV5-5	TRBJ2-1	TGTGCCAGCAGCTTGGCGGCGGGGCGGGGGAGCTACAATGAGCAGTTCTTC	CASSLAAGRGSYNEQFF
-	-	TRBV27	TRBJ1-4	TGTGCCAGCAGTCCGCTCCAGGGAAAACTGTTTTTT	CASSPLQGKLFF
TRBD2	few	TRBV15	TRBJ2-5	TGTGCCACCAGCAGAGACCTAGCGGGGGGAGAGACCCAGTACTTC	CATSRDLAGGETQYF
-	-	TRBV20-1	TRBJ2-2	TGCAGTGCTAGAGTTAGTGGTACCGGGGAGCTGTTTTTT	CSARVSGTGELFF
-	-	TRBV20-1	TRBJ2-5	TGCAGTGCTATCGGGTACAGGGAAGAGACCCAGTACTTC	CSAIGYREETQYF
TRBD2	once	TRBV11-2	TRBJ2-1	TGTGCCAGCAGCAGAGACAGACTAGCGGGGGGTAAAGACAGTGAGCAGTTCTTC	CASSRDRLAGGKDSEQFF
TRBD1	-	TRBV12-3/TRBV12-4	TRBJ1-2	TGTGCCAGCAGTCCCGGACAGGTTATGTATGGCTACACCTTC	CASSPGQVMYGYTF
TRBD2	-	TRBV6-5	TRBJ2-5	TGTGCCAGCAGTTACCTCACTAGCGGGGCTCAAGAGACCCAGTACTTC	CASSYLTSGAQETQYF
-	-	TRBV7-8	TRBJ1-1	TGTGCCAGCAGCTTAGATGGACCGGCGCACACTGAAGCTTTCTTT	CASSLDGPAHTEAFF
TRBD2	few	TRBV18	TRBJ2-7	TGTGCCAGCTCACCTACCGGGAGGGCCTACGAGCAGTACTTC	CASSPTGRAYEQYF
-	-	TRBV6-6	TRBJ1-2	TGTGCCAGCAGTTACTCAGGGGCCGGGTATGGCTACACCTTC	CASSYSGAGYGYTF
TRBD1	few	TRBV7-2	TRBJ2-5	TGTGCCAGCAGCCGACAGGGATTGGAGCAAGAGACCCAGTACTTC	CASSRQGLEQETQYF
TRBD2	-	TRBV12-3/TRBV12-4	TRBJ2-5	TGTGCCAGCGGCGTAGCGGGGTTCAAAGAGACCCAGTACTTC	CASGVAGFKETQYF
-	-	TRBV29-1	TRBJ2-3	TGCAGCGTTGAGTCGCAGGGCGTCACGCAGTATTTT	CSVESQGVTQYF
TRBD1	few	TRBV29-1	TRBJ2-1	TGCAGCGTCCTTAGGACAGGTGGGAATGAGCAGTTCTTC	CSVLRTGGNEQFF
TRBD2	-	TRBV20-1	TRBJ2-7	TGCAGTGCTCCCCAGGGACTAGCGGGGGGGACCTACAATGAGCAGTACTTC	CSAPQGLAGGTYNEQYF
-	-	TRBV4-3	TRBJ2-3	TGCGCCAGCAGCCTCACCCACTCCCCTGGGGGCGTAGATACGCAGTATTTT	CASSLTHSPGGVDTQYF
-	-	TRBV7-2	TRBJ2-1	TGTGCCAGCAGCTACGGGACAACTGACAATGAGCAGTTCTTC	CASSYGTTDNEQFF
-	-	TRBV7-9	TRBJ1-1	TGTGCCAGCAGCTTACGGGCAGGGATCCCCGAAGCTTTCTTT	CASSLRAGIPEAFF
-	-	TRBV20-1	TRBJ2-4	TGCAGTGCTAGACGGGGCAGGGCGAAAGCGCAGTACTTC	CSARRGRAKAQYF
TRBD2	-	TRBV20-1	TRBJ2-7	TGCAGTGCTACCAGGACTAGCGGGCGCTACGAGCAGTACTTC	CSATRTSGRYEQYF
-	few	TRBV4-1	TRBJ2-5	TGCGCCAGCAGCCAAGACGGTAGTACGGTAAAACAAGAGACCCAGTACTTC	CASSQDGSTVKQETQYF
TRBD1	-	TRBV7-2	TRBJ2-1	TGTGCCAGCAGGCGGACAGGGGGCTGTGAGCAGTTCTTC	CASRRTGGCEQFF
-	-	TRBV15	TRBJ2-5	TGTGCCACCAGCAGAGGGGACATGGGTTGGGAGCAGAACTTC	CATSRGDMGWEQNF
-	-	TRBV28	TRBJ2-5	TGTGCCAGCAGTTTGGGGCGGGGTGGGCTGGAGACCCAGTACTTC	CASSLGRGGLETQYF
TRBD1	-	TRBV27	TRBJ2-7	TGTGCCAGCAGTTTCAGGCCGGGACAGACCACCTCCTACGAGCAGTACTTC	CASSFRPGQTTSYEQYF
-	few	TRBV20-1	TRBJ2-7	TGCAGTGCTTCACAATACGAGCAGTACTTC	CSASQYEQYF
TRBD2	few	TRBV7-2	TRBJ2-1	TGTGCCAGCAGCTTAGGTAGTGGACTAGCGGGGATATACAATGAGCAGTTCTTC	CASSLGSGLAGIYNEQFF
-	-	TRBV7-2	TRBJ2-3	TGTGCCAGCAGCTTAGCGGGGGGGCTCGCAGATACGCAGTATTTT	CASSLAGGLADTQYF
-	-	TRBV7-6	TRBJ1-2	TGTGCCAGCAGCAACCACAGGGAACCATATGGCTACACCTTC	CASSNHREPYGYTF
-	few	TRBV7-2	TRBJ2-4	TGTGCCAGCAGCTTAGTGGCCAGATCCAAAAACATTCAGTACTTC	CASSLVARSKNIQYF
-	few	TRBV7-2	TRBJ2-7	TGTGCCAGCAGTGGGACACCGGACCTCCACGAGCAGTACTTC	CASSGTPDLHEQYF
-	-	TRBV6-5	TRBJ2-3	TGTGCCAGCAGTCCCATAGGGGGGCAGAATACGCAGTATTTT	CASSPIGGQNTQYF
-	few	TRBV28	TRBJ2-7	TGTGCCAGCAGTCGTGGGGCGGGCGAGCAGTACTTC	CASSRGAGEQYF
-	-	TRBV6-6	TRBJ2-3	TGTGCCAGCGAGGCAGGACAGAGCACAGATACGCAGTATTTT	CASEAGQSTDTQYF
TRBD2	-	TRBV7-2	TRBJ2-1	TGTGCCAGCAGCTTAGGCGGGGGTGTGGATGAGCAGTTCTTC	CASSLGGGVDEQFF
-	-	TRBV12-3/TRBV12-4	TRBJ2-5	TGTGCCAGCAGGCCGGGACAACTTCAAGAGACCCAGTACTTC	CASRPGQLQETQYF
-	few	TRBV24-1	TRBJ2-3	TGTGCCACCAGTGATTTCCGGGGATTCGATACGCAGTATTTT	CATSDFRGFDTQYF
-	-	TRBV18	TRBJ2-1	TGTGCCAGCTCACCAAGAGGGGGGCCTCTAGATGAGCAGTTCTTC	CASSPRGGPLDEQFF
-	-	TRBV20-1	TRBJ2-7	TGCAGTGCTAGTAAAGCCGGGACTTCCTTAACCTACGAGCAGTACTTC	CSASKAGTSLTYEQYF
-	-	TRBV27	TRBJ2-5	TGTGCCAGCAGTTCGCGCCGGGGAGGCGCCCTACAAGAGACCCAGTACTTC	CASSSRRGGALQETQYF
-	few	TRBV6-2/TRBV6-3	TRBJ2-5	TGTGCCAGCAGCCCTTTACCGGGCAGGGAAGGTGAAGAGACCCAGTACTTC	CASSPLPGREGEETQYF
-	-	TRBV7-6	TRBJ2-7	TGTGCCAGCAGCTTAGCGGACGGGCCGACCTACGAGCAGTACTTC	CASSLADGPTYEQYF
-	-	TRBV3-1	TRBJ1-6	TGTGCCAGCAGCCAATCAAGGCGGGGGGCATCACCCCTCCACTTT	CASSQSRRGASPLHF
-	-	TRBV28	TRBJ2-7	TGTGCCAGCAGTTTATGGCTCAGCTCCTACGAGCAGTACTTC	CASSLWLSSYEQYF
TRBD2	-	TRBV7-9	TRBJ2-1	TGTGCCAGCAGCGCCCTAGCGGATACAACGTACAATGAGCAGTTCTTC	CASSALADTTYNEQFF
TRBD1	-	TRBV28	TRBJ1-2	TGTGCCAGCGGGGTTGGACAGGGACCATTGGGAGGCTACACCTTC	CASGVGQGPLGGYTF
-	-	TRBV29-1	TRBJ2-1	TGCAGCGTTCGGGACGGTGGCAATGAGCAGTTCTTC	CSVRDGGNEQFF
TRBD1	-	TRBV12-3/TRBV12-4	TRBJ1-2	TGTGCCAGCAGTCAGAACAGGGGGAAAGGTGGCTACACCTTC	CASSQNRGKGGYTF
-	few	TRBV7-6	TRBJ2-5	TGTGCCAGCAGCCTTAGACCCGAAGAGACCCAGTACTTC	CASSLRPEETQYF
-	-	TRBV18	TRBJ1-2	TGTGCCAGCTCACCATCGGTGGAGCTAAGATATGGCTACACCTTC	CASSPSVELRYGYTF
-	-	TRBV29-1	TRBJ2-1	TGTGGCGGAGGAGGACAGAGCTCCTACAATGAGCAGTTCTTC	CGGGGQSSYNEQFF
TRBD1	few	TRBV20-1	TRBJ1-2	TGCAGTGCTAAAAGACCGGGACAGGGCTATGGCTACACCTTC	CSAKRPGQGYGYTF
-	-	TRBV20-1	TRBJ2-5	TGCAGTGCTAGAGATGGTCTCGATCGCGTAGAGACCCAGTACTTC	CSARDGLDRVETQYF
-	few	TRBV27	TRBJ2-1	TGTGCCAGCAGTTCGGCTCGGCTAGTATATGAGCAGTTCTTC	CASSSARLVYEQFF
TRBD1	-	TRBV6-2/TRBV6-3	TRBJ2-1	TGTGCCAGCAGTTACCAGCCGGGACAGGGACTCTTTCACAATGAGCAGTTCTTC	CASSYQPGQGLFHNEQFF